Included here is one T cell receptor (beta chain) sequence, with context. Clones were sequenced by immunoSEQ multiplex PCR, and TCRdb holds only the in-frame ones, with some missing. The sample contains 100,000 to 150,000 clones, approximately 88% of which appear only once. The data belong to a study of blood T cell repertoires in COVID-19. The CDR3 consists of 11 residues. V dropped 8 bases and J dropped 5 bases, with 10 bases sitting between them. Germline V gene data show CDR1 as SEHNR and CDR2 as FQNEAQ (reference sequence). The receptor was derived from a man aged 55 to 70 with acute or convalescent COVID-19. The chain combines TRBV7-9 with TRBJ2-7, with a weak D call TRBD1 (5 bases). Sequenced: peripheral blood. CDR3 coding DNA: TGTGCCAGCCAGGGTATCCACGAGCAGTACTTC. Translating it yields CASQGIHEQYF.